One and the same sample provided the 17 T cell receptor beta chains below, sequenced in a study of CD8 T cells in Susac syndrome. The authors reverse transcribed roughly 0.5 to 1 ug RNA with random hexamers. TCRdb fed the immunoSEQ multiplex PCR reads into MiXCR, producing one record per CDR3 protein. The sample carries under 250,000 distinct CDR3 sequences, 85% to 95% recorded once. Sequencing was carried out using CD4+ T cells from PBMCs. The receptors originated from a human donor with multiple sclerosis.

The V call is TRBV29-1, the J call TRBJ1-1; TRBD1 matches at 7 bases. J lost 11 bases, V lost 4 bases, and 7 bases had no gene match. Per germline, CDR1 SQVTM and CDR2 ANQGSEA. This CDR3 region has 11 residues. For the CDR3, the DNA is TGCAGCGTTGGGACAGGAGGGGGGGCTTTCTTT. Protein product: CSVGTGGGAFF.

The chain uses TRBV19 and TRBJ1-1; maybe TRBD1 (6 bases). This CDR3 is built from 16 residues. V was cut by 1 base and J by 1 base, with 13 bases left in between. Germline V gene lookup returns CDR1 LNHDA and CDR2 SQIVND (reference sequence). CDR3 nucleotides: TGTGCCAGTAGTATAGGGAGACAGGCACGGAACACTGAAGCTTTCTTT. It specifies CASSIGRQARNTEAFF.

CDR3 sequence reads: CASSYRGIRGETQYF. The CDR3 DNA is TGTGCCAGCAGTTACAGGGGGATTAGAGGGGAGACCCAGTACTTC. The chain carries TRBV12-3 or TRBV12-4 and TRBJ2-5, with 8 positions matching TRBD1. V lost 4 bases and J lost 5; bases outside the gene matches: 9. The CDR3 length is 15 residues.

The chain uses TRBV6-1 and TRBJ2-3; D not resolved. CDR1 and CDR2 (germline): MNHNS, SASEGT. V was trimmed by 7 bases and J by 1 base, leaving 12 bases between them. The CDR3 spans 14 residues. CDR3 coding DNA: TGTGCCAGCACGTACGGGTCCGGCACAGATACGCAGTATTTT. Its protein is CASTYGSGTDTQYF.

This chain joins TRBV2 and TRBJ1-5; D unclear. Germline loops: CDR1 SNHLY, CDR2 FYNNEI. V dropped 7 bases and J dropped 3 bases, with 16 bases sitting between them. The CDR3 contains 15 residues. As DNA, the CDR3 is TGTGCCAGCACCAAGAGTAGGGAACCCAATCAGCCCCAGCATTTT. It specifies CASTKSREPNQPQHF.

The chain joins TRBV5-1 to TRBJ2-7, with 9 positions matching TRBD1. The germline V gene encodes CDR1 SGHRS and CDR2 YFSETQ. V lost 4 bases, J lost 6 bases, and 2 bases stayed unmatched. The CDR3 consists of 12 residues. This CDR3 is CASSLDRGEQYV. CDR3 bases: TGCGCCAGCAGCCTGGACAGGGGCGAGCAGTACGTC.

V gene TRBV4-2 combines with J gene TRBJ1-6; 12 bases align to TRBD1. J lost 10 bases, V lost 4 bases, and 5 bases had no gene match. Germline V gene lookup returns CDR1 LGHNA and CDR2 YNFKEQ. The CDR3 is 15 amino acids. The CDR3, as DNA: TGTGCCAGCAGCCCGCCGGGACAGGGGGCCTCACCCCTCCACTTT. Its translation: CASSPPGQGASPLHF.

The rearrangement uses TRBV5-1 and TRBJ2-3; 7 bases match TRBD1. CDR1 and CDR2 (germline): SGHRS, YFSETQ. This CDR3 comprises 15 residues. Losses at the gene ends were 1 base for V and 9 bases for J; bases not matched to a gene: 11. The CDR3 is CASSLWWTGGETQYF. The CDR3 DNA sequence: TGCGCCAGCAGCTTGTGGTGGACAGGCGGAGAAACGCAGTATTTT.

The chain employs TRBV19 and TRBJ2-1; 10 bases are shared with TRBD2. CDR3 size: 15 residues. With V trimmed by 5 bases and J by 8 bases, 9 bases remained unmatched. Germline V gene lookup returns CDR1 LNHDA and CDR2 SQIVND (reference sequence). CDR3 sequence (DNA): TGTGCCAGTAGTCCTGGGACTAGCGTTGTTGATGAGCAGTTCTTC. It specifies CASSPGTSVVDEQFF.

The chain has TRBV9 and TRBJ2-5; possible D gene TRBD1, 6 bases. Trimming shortened V by 2 bases and J by 1 base, and 12 bases separated the two germline ends. Germline V gene lookup returns CDR1 SGDLS and CDR2 YYNGEE. This CDR3 comprises 15 residues. DNA for the CDR3: TGTGCCAGCAGCGTTGATCCAGGGGCCCAAGAGACCCAGTACTTC. It translates to CASSVDPGAQETQYF.

V usage is TRBV15 and J usage is TRBJ1-4; TRBD1 might be the D (5 bases). From germline, CDR1 is LNHNV and CDR2 YYDKDF (reference sequence). The CDR3 extends over 15 amino acids. Trimming removed 3 bases from V and 5 bases from J, with 13 bases in between. The CDR3 reads CATSRTTVGNEKLFF. As DNA, the CDR3 is TGTGCCACCAGCAGGACGACAGTGGGAAATGAAAAACTGTTTTTT.

This clonotype was found once. This chain joins TRBV7-2 and TRBJ2-3; 9 bases are a match to TRBD2. The germline CDR1 and CDR2 sequences are SGHTA and FQGNSA. J was trimmed by 8 bases and V by 3 bases; bases with no gene match: 12. The CDR3 extends over 16 amino acids. The CDR3 is CASSLQLAGRGATQYF. The CDR3 bases are TGTGCCAGCAGCTTGCAACTAGCGGGCAGAGGAGCTACGCAGTATTTT.

This rearrangement joins TRBV6-1 to TRBJ2-3; D is ambiguous. Germline CDR1 reads MNHNS; CDR2 reads SASEGT. CDR3 length: 19 amino acids. V was shortened by 5 bases and J by 0 bases, with 24 bases between the two germline ends. The CDR3 loop reads CASSMLPNRGDTSTDTQYF. The DNA for the CDR3 is TGTGCCAGCAGTATGCTTCCGAACCGTGGCGACACGAGCACAGATACGCAGTATTTT.

The chain couples TRBV20-1 to TRBJ1-6; 10 positions match TRBD1. Germline V lookup: CDR1 DFQATT, CDR2 SNEGSKA (reference sequence). The CDR3 consists of 15 residues. V shed 1 base and J 8 bases; nucleotides not matched to a gene: 5. The CDR3 is CSARGGQGHDSPLHF. In DNA form, the CDR3 reads TGCAGTGCTAGAGGGGGACAGGGGCACGATTCACCCCTCCACTTT.

V is TRBV28 and J is TRBJ1-5; D ambiguous. Germline values: CDR1 MDHEN, CDR2 SYDVKM. The CDR3 sequence is 16 residues long. V gave up 5 bases and J gave up 0 bases, with 14 bases separating them. CDR3 DNA sequence: TGTGCCAGCAGTCCCTCCGGAGCACTTAGCAATCAGCCCCAGCATTTT. Amino acids: CASSPSGALSNQPQHF.

J is TRBJ2-1 and V is TRBV5-6, with no clear D. Trimming shortened V by 4 bases and J by 2 bases, and 10 bases separated the two germline ends. The germline V gene encodes CDR1 SGHDT and CDR2 YYEEEE. The CDR3 consists of 14 residues. Written as DNA, the CDR3 is TGTGCCAGCAGCCAGAGCTGGGCCTACAATGAGCAGTTCTTC. This encodes CASSQSWAYNEQFF. Filled out from reference TRBV5-6 and TRBJ2-1, the complete variable domain reads DAGVTQSPTHLIKTRGQQVTLRCSPKSGHDTVSWYQQALGQGPQFIFQYYEEEERQRGNFPDRFSGHQFPNYSSELNVNALLLGDSALYLCASSQSWAYNEQFFGPGTRLTVL.

CDR3 sequence: CASGGVLTNEKLFF. DNA for the CDR3: TGTGCCAGCGGGGGCGTTTTAACTAATGAAAAACTGTTTTTT. The chain links TRBV2 to TRBJ1-4; maybe TRBD1 (6 bases). V lost 8 bases to trimming and J lost 1 base, with 11 bases between them. Looked up from germline, CDR1 is SNHLY and CDR2 is FYNNEI. There are 14 residues in the CDR3.